Below, 31 T cell receptor beta chains from the same sample are listed, as sequenced in a study of T cell responses to AZD1222 COVID-19 vaccine. Generated by immunoSEQ multiplex PCR, the TCRdb table keeps only in-frame clones and is missing some. Altogether 90,000 or so clones are present, about 88% being singletons, with the ten largest covering more than 5%. Material: peripheral blood, obtained 28 days after the second AZD1222 dose. Source of these receptors: an adult who received the AZD1222 COVID-19 vaccine.

This chain links TRBV28 with TRBJ1-2; D possibly corresponds to TRBD1 (6 bases). The V gene's germline CDR1 is MDHEN and CDR2 SYDVKM. This CDR3 has 14 amino acids. Trimming cost V 1 base and J 8 bases, with 14 bases left between them. The CDR3 DNA is TGTGCCAGCAGTTTATCGGGGGGCGCGCGGGGCTACACCTTC. Amino acids: CASSLSGGARGYTF.

The chain links TRBV11-3 to TRBJ1-2, with 7 bases aligning to TRBD1. Germline loops: CDR1 SGHNT, CDR2 YENEEA. The V gene end was trimmed by 1 base and the J gene end by 7 bases; junction bases not matched to a gene: 3. This CDR3 comprises 13 residues. The CDR3 DNA sequence: TGTGCCAGCAGCTTAGCGACAGGGAGTGGCTACACCTTC. It translates to CASSLATGSGYTF.

The J gene is TRBJ2-5, the V gene TRBV5-4, with D possibly being TRBD1 or TRBD2 (5 bases each). Germline V gives CDR1 SGHNT, CDR2 YYREEE (reference sequence). This CDR3 spans 15 amino acids. The V gene lost 3 bases and the J gene lost 5 bases, with 17 bases spanning the gap. CDR3 nucleotides: TGTGCCAGCAGCTATCTACTAGGGGTCGAGGAGACCCAGTACTTC. It specifies CASSYLLGVEETQYF. Together with reference TRBV5-4 and TRBJ2-5, the CDR3 gives the full variable domain: ETGVTQSPTHLIKTRGQQVTLRCSSQSGHNTVSWYQQALGQGPQFIFQYYREEENGRGNFPPRFSGLQFPNYSSELNVNALELDDSALYLCASSYLLGVEETQYFGPGTRLLVL.

The chain is built from TRBV18 and TRBJ1-5; D gene ambiguous. The CDR3 extends over 17 amino acids. Germline V gene sequence: CDR1 KGHSH, CDR2 LQKENI. Trimming shortened V by 2 bases and J by 2 bases, and 16 bases separated the two germline ends. The CDR3 coding sequence is TGTGCCAGCTCACCAAAGACACTCAACCAGGGCAATCAGCCCCAGCATTTT. It encodes CASSPKTLNQGNQPQHF.

V and J are TRBV4-3 and TRBJ2-7, with 8 bases fitting TRBD2. After removal of 11 bases from V and 7 bases from J, the junction contained 13 bases not matched to a gene. Germline V gives CDR1 LGHNA, CDR2 YSLEER. The length of the CDR3 is 13 residues. The CDR3 coding sequence is TGCGCCGGCTCGGATGAGCGGGGGAGTGAGCAGTACTTC. Amino acids: CAGSDERGSEQYF.

This clone was observed once. The chain combines TRBV27 with TRBJ1-2, with D possibly TRBD1 on 6 matching bases. CDR1 is MNHEY and CDR2 is SMNVEV in the germline V gene (reference sequence). The CDR3 is made up of 13 amino acids. The ends were cut back, 7 bases at V and 5 bases at J, with 14 bases in the middle. CDR3: CASTPGGGYGYTF. The CDR3 DNA reads as TGTGCCAGCACCCCGGGAGGGGGGTATGGCTACACCTTC.

V gene TRBV12-3 or TRBV12-4 combines with J gene TRBJ1-5; no clear D. The CDR3 extends over 13 amino acids. V lost 6 bases to trimming and J lost 4 bases, with 10 bases between them. The CDR3 loop reads CASRLKGNQPQHF. The CDR3 nucleotides are TGTGCCAGCAGGCTTAAAGGGAATCAGCCCCAGCATTTT.

The V call is TRBV6-5, the J call TRBJ2-1; D remains unclear. The CDR3 extends over 12 amino acids. Trimming cost V 7 bases and J 12 bases, with 16 bases left between them. Per germline, CDR1 MNHEY and CDR2 SVGAGI. CDR3 sequence: CASTDTSMRQFF. CDR3 DNA sequence: TGTGCCAGCACAGACACCTCAATGAGGCAGTTCTTC.

The chain carries TRBV6-2 or TRBV6-3 and TRBJ1-1, with 7 bases that match TRBD1. With V trimmed by 2 bases and J by 7 bases, 4 bases remained unmatched. The V gene's germline CDR1 is MNHEY and CDR2 SVGEGT. The CDR3 runs 13 residues. The CDR3 DNA reads as TGTGCCAGCAGTTACGGGACAGTGATTGAAGCTTTCTTT. It specifies CASSYGTVIEAFF.

This clone was found once. The J gene is TRBJ2-3, the V gene TRBV11-3, with TRBD2 identical over 12 bases. In germline, CDR1 is SGHNT, CDR2 YENEEA. This CDR3 spans 16 amino acids. With V trimmed by 5 bases and J by 0 bases, 3 bases remained unmatched. The CDR3 bases are TGTGCCAGCAGCCCGCTAGCGGGGGGGAGCACAGATACGCAGTATTTT. Amino acids: CASSPLAGGSTDTQYF. The entire variable domain, with the rest obtained from reference TRBV11-3 and TRBJ2-3, is as follows: EAGVVQSPRYKIIEKKQPVAFWCNPISGHNTLYWYLQNLGQGPELLIRYENEEAVDDSQLPKDRFSAERLKGVDSTLKIQPAELGDSAVYLCASSPLAGGSTDTQYFGPGTRLTVL.

The chain carries TRBV5-1 and TRBJ2-7, with 7 positions matching TRBD1. Trimming removed 7 bases from V and 0 bases from J; junction bases left unmatched: 7. CDR1 is SGHRS, CDR2 YFSETQ, per germline. The CDR3 has 14 residues. CDR3 residues: CASGPTGSSYEQYF. CDR3 bases: TGCGCCAGCGGTCCGACAGGGAGCTCCTACGAGCAGTACTTC. The full variable domain, its missing parts supplied by reference TRBV5-1 and TRBJ2-7, is KAGVTQTPRYLIKTRGQQVTLSCSPISGHRSVSWYQQTPGQGLQFLFEYFSETQRNKGNFPGRFSGRQFSNSRSEMNVSTLELGDSALYLCASGPTGSSYEQYFGPGTRLTVT.

This chain joins TRBV2 and TRBJ2-2, with 9 bases aligning to TRBD1. The V segment lost 6 bases and the J segment 3 bases; nucleotides outside the gene matches: 5. The CDR3 consists of 15 residues. Germline assignment: CDR1 SNHLY and CDR2 FYNNEI. The CDR3 nucleotides are TGTGCCAGCAGAACAAGGACAGGGGACACCGGGGAGCTGTTTTTT. Its translation is CASRTRTGDTGELFF.

V and J are TRBV6-2 or TRBV6-3 and TRBJ1-4, with 11 bases matching TRBD1. Germline CDR1 MNHEY, CDR2 SVGEGT. This CDR3 region has 18 residues. V trimming: 1 base; J trimming: 8 bases; junction bases outside the gene matches: 12. This CDR3 is CASSYLPGQGDIIEKLFF. CDR3 nucleotides: TGTGCCAGCAGTTACTTACCGGGACAGGGGGATATCATCGAAAAACTGTTTTTT.

The J gene is TRBJ2-3, the V gene TRBV7-2, with D perhaps matching TRBD1 (5 bases). V was trimmed by 2 bases and J by 6 bases, leaving 6 bases between them. Per the germline V gene, CDR1 is SGHTA and CDR2 is FQGNSA. This CDR3 has 12 residues. Here the CDR3 DNA reads TGTGCCAGCAGCTTAAAGGGGGATACGCAGTATTTT. This gives the protein CASSLKGDTQYF.

The V and J genes are TRBV27 and TRBJ2-5; D possibly uses TRBD1 or TRBD2 (5 bases each). Trimming removed 8 bases at V and 5 bases at J, with 21 bases between. Germline CDR1 reads MNHEY; CDR2 reads SMNVEV (reference sequence). The CDR3 totals 15 residues. DNA for the CDR3: TGTGCCAGCGGTCGTGGGGCAATGAGGAGGGAGACCCAGTACTTC. It translates to CASGRGAMRRETQYF.

The chain uses TRBV18 and TRBJ2-1; weak D call: TRBD1 (6 bases). The germline V gene has CDR1 KGHSH and CDR2 LQKENI. The CDR3 sequence is 15 residues long. V shed 5 bases and J shed 4 bases, with 15 bases lying between them. This CDR3 reads CASSFTGPPYNEQFF. CDR3 DNA: TGTGCCAGCTCATTTACAGGGCCGCCGTACAATGAGCAGTTCTTC.

The V gene is TRBV11-3, the J gene TRBJ2-1; D gene unclear. Germline assignment: CDR1 SGHNT and CDR2 YENEEA. V was clipped by 2 bases and J by 7 bases, with 9 bases between them. This CDR3 is 13 amino acids long. CDR3 protein: CASSLRLWNEQFF. For the CDR3, the DNA is TGTGCCAGCAGCTTAAGGCTATGGAATGAGCAGTTCTTC. The full variable domain, in which reference TRBV11-3 and TRBJ2-1 provide the parts outside the CDR3, is EAGVVQSPRYKIIEKKQPVAFWCNPISGHNTLYWYLQNLGQGPELLIRYENEEAVDDSQLPKDRFSAERLKGVDSTLKIQPAELGDSAVYLCASSLRLWNEQFFGPGTRLTVL.

The genes are TRBV21-1 and TRBJ1-2; the D segment call TRBD1 is taken from the table without a DNA check. TRBV21-1 is labeled a pseudogene. This CDR3 has 15 amino acids. The CDR3 loop reads CAGHVGGQPNYGYTF. CDR3 in DNA: TGTGCCGGCCACGTGGGGGGACAGCCAAACTATGGCTACACCTTC.

For this clone: One end of the junction is discordant with germline, which a read error may explain. The V and J genes are TRBV7-7 and TRBJ2-7; TRBD1 agrees at 10 bases. The germline V gene encodes CDR1 SSHAT and CDR2 FNYEAQ (reference sequence). CDR3 length: 14 residues. The CDR3 protein is CASSLGQGAYEQYF. As DNA, the CDR3 is TGTGCTAGCAGCTTAGGACAGGGGGCCTACGAGCAGTACTTC.

This chain connects TRBV7-3 to TRBJ1-1, with 9 bases that match TRBD1. The CDR3 runs 17 residues. The germline gives CDR1 SGHTA, CDR2 FQGTGA. Unmatched junction bases numbered 8, after V lost 2 bases and J lost 1 base. CDR3 residues: CASSLSPTGQGNTEAFF. The CDR3 DNA reads as TGTGCCAGCAGCTTATCGCCGACGGGACAGGGGAACACTGAAGCTTTCTTT.

J is TRBJ1-2 and V is TRBV7-2, with D uncertain. Germline-derived CDR1 and CDR2 are SGHTA and FQGNSA. This CDR3 region has 15 residues. V gave up 5 bases and J gave up 1 base, with 14 bases separating them. CDR3 loop: CASSPSWVNNYGYTF. Here the CDR3 DNA reads TGTGCCAGCAGCCCCTCGTGGGTAAATAACTATGGCTACACCTTC. The whole variable domain, remainder taken from reference TRBV7-2 and TRBJ1-2, is GAGVSQSPSNKVTEKGKDVELRCDPISGHTALYWYRQSLGQGLEFLIYFQGNSAPDKSGLPSDRFSAERTGGSVSTLTIQRTQQEDSAVYLCASSPSWVNNYGYTFGSGTRLTVV.

The V gene is TRBV6-2 or TRBV6-3, the J gene TRBJ2-1; 10 bases fit TRBD1. The trim removed 4 bases at V and 5 bases at J, leaving 5 bases unmatched. The CDR3 runs to 15 residues. Germline CDR1 and CDR2: MNHEY and SVGEGT. The CDR3, as DNA: TGTGCCAGCAGTTTCAGACAGGGGGCGAACAATGAGCAGTTCTTC. Its protein product is CASSFRQGANNEQFF.

On this clone itself: One junction end disagrees with the germline gene, perhaps due to a read error. V gene TRBV19 combines with J gene TRBJ1-1; D is undetermined. The CDR3 is 14 amino acids. Germline V gene data show CDR1 as LNHDA and CDR2 as SQIVND (reference sequence). The CDR3 nucleotides read TGTGCCAGCAAGGAAAATGGGCGGAACTCTGAAGCTTTCTTT. Amino acid sequence: CASKENGRNSEAFF.

The chain uses TRBV21-1 and TRBJ1-2; no check of the table's D call, TRBD1, against the DNA was made. TRBV21-1 is deemed a pseudogene. The CDR3 contains 13 residues. The CDR3 DNA is TGTGCCAGCACCCCCCCCAGTTTTCATGGCTACACCTTC. It codes for CASTPPSFHGYTF.

The chain links TRBV27 to TRBJ2-7, with TRBD1 matching over 9 bases. The germline V gene has CDR1 MNHEY and CDR2 SMNVEV (reference sequence). Losses at the gene ends were 0 bases for V and 6 bases for J; bases not matched to a gene: 6. The CDR3 length is 15 residues. CDR3 in amino acids: CASSLSGTGPSEQYF. CDR3 DNA sequence: TGTGCCAGCAGTTTATCCGGGACAGGGCCGTCCGAGCAGTACTTC.

V and J are TRBV2 and TRBJ2-2, with 9 bases fitting TRBD1. The germline gives CDR1 SNHLY, CDR2 FYNNEI. V was clipped by 7 bases and J by 5 bases; unmatched bases: 8. This CDR3 comprises 15 residues. This CDR3 reads CASKVQGARTGELFF. CDR3 in DNA: TGTGCCAGCAAGGTACAGGGGGCGCGAACCGGGGAGCTGTTTTTT.

CDR3: CASIVGVSNEQFF. The CDR3 DNA is TGTGCCAGCATCGTGGGAGTTTCGAATGAGCAGTTCTTC. The chain carries TRBV2 and TRBJ2-1; maybe TRBD2 (5 bases). The CDR3 runs 13 residues. V gave up 7 bases and J gave up 7 bases, with 14 bases separating them. In germline, CDR1 is SNHLY, CDR2 FYNNEI.

The chain recombines TRBV15 with TRBJ2-7; D may be TRBD1 (6 bases). The CDR3 spans 13 residues. The ends were cut back, 5 bases at V and 7 bases at J, with 15 bases in the middle. CDR1 LNHNV and CDR2 YYDKDF come from the germline V gene (reference sequence). CDR3 nucleotides: TGTGCCACCAGCCACCGGACAGTGGGGGAGCAGTACTTC. This codes for CATSHRTVGEQYF.

J is TRBJ2-1 and V is TRBV6-6; TRBD1 aligns across 10 bases. CDR1 is MNHNY and CDR2 is SVGAGI in the germline V gene (reference sequence). The CDR3 runs 16 residues. V lost 5 bases to trimming and J lost 5 bases; unmatched junction nucleotides: 9. Here the CDR3 DNA reads TGTGCCAGCAGTACATCACGACAGGGGGCCAACAATGAGCAGTTCTTC. It is translated as CASSTSRQGANNEQFF.

This clone was seen only once. The chain combines TRBV5-4 with TRBJ1-1; 7 nucleotides match TRBD1. The germline CDR1 and CDR2 sequences are SGHNT and YYREEE (reference sequence). The V segment lost 3 bases and the J segment 0 bases; nucleotides outside the gene matches: 5. The CDR3 has 15 residues. CDR3 DNA: TGTGCCAGCAGCTACATACAGGGGATGAACACTGAAGCTTTCTTT. This gives the protein CASSYIQGMNTEAFF.

The chain carries TRBV10-3 and TRBJ1-1, with TRBD1 as a possible D gene (5 bases). CDR3 length: 14 amino acids. V was cut by 2 bases and J by 0 bases, with 7 bases left in between. Germline CDR1 and CDR2: ENHRY and SYGVKD. The CDR3 DNA follows: TGTGCCATCAGTGAGCTGGGGGTGAACACTGAAGCTTTCTTT. This encodes CAISELGVNTEAFF.